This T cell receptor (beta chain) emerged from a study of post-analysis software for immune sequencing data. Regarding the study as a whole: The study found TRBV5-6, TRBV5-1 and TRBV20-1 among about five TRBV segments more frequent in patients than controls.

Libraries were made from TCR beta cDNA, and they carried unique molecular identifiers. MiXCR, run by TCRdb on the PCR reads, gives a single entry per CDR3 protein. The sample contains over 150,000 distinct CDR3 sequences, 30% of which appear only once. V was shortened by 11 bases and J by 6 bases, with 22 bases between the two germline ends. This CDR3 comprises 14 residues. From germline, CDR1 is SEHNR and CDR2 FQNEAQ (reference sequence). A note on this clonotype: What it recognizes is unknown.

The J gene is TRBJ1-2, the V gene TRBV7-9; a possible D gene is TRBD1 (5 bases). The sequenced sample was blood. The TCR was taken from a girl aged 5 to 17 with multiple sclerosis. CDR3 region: CAGGWGGMCDGYTF. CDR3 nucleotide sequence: TGTGCCGGGGGGTGGGGCGGCATGTGCGATGGCTACACCTTC.